The 2 T cell receptor beta chains listed next were all sequenced from one sample in a study of cytotoxic CD8 clonotypes in ibrutinib-treated CLL. This table comes from immunoSEQ multiplex PCR, and its TCRdb copy is limited to in-frame clones, with some not included. Among over 120,000 clones, 70% to 90% were seen once, and the ten largest hold roughly 7.6%. Material: PBMCs, obtained after 36 months of ibrutinib treatment. The receptors shown here come from a human donor with chronic lymphocytic leukemia.

The chain is built from TRBV6-5 and TRBJ1-2, with D possibly TRBD1 on 5 matching bases. This CDR3 is built from 14 residues. The germline V and J ends were trimmed by 5 bases and 7 bases, with 17 bases remaining between them. Germline values: CDR1 MNHEY, CDR2 SVGAGI. The CDR3 DNA reads as TGTGCCAGCAGTCCAGGGTCAGGGTCGGGTGGCTACACCTTC. Translation: CASSPGSGSGGYTF.

This chain's CDR3 is CASSLRTNTEAFF. The CDR3 region has the DNA TGCGCCAGCAGCTTGCGAACGAACACTGAAGCTTTCTTT. V usage is TRBV5-1 and J usage is TRBJ1-1; no definite D call. The V end lost 1 base, the J end lost 1 base, and 5 bases lay between the germline ends. The CDR3 length is 13 residues. CDR1 SGHRS and CDR2 YFSETQ come from the germline V gene.